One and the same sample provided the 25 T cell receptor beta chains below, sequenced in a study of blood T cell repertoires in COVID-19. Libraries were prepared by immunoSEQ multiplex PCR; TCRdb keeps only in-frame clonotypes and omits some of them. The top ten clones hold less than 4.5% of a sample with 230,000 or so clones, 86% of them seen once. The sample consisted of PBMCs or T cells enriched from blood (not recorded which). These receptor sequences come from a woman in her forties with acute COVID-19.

The CDR3 DNA sequence: TGCAGCGTTGAATACGACAGTAGTCCTGAAGCTTTCTTT. Translation: CSVEYDSSPEAFF. The chain couples TRBV29-1 to TRBJ1-1; D might be TRBD1 (5 bases). This CDR3 comprises 13 residues. CDR1 and CDR2 (germline): SQVTM, ANQGSEA. V was clipped by 2 bases and J by 6 bases, with 13 bases between them.

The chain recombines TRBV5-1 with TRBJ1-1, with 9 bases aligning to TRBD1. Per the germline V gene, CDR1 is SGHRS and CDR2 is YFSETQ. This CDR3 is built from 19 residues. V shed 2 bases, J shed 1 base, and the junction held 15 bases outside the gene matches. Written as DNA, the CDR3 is TGCGCCAGCAGCTTATCCGGGACAGGGTTTCTTAGTTCGAACACTGAAGCTTTCTTT. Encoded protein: CASSLSGTGFLSSNTEAFF. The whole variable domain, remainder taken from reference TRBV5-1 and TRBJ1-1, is KAGVTQTPRYLIKTRGQQVTLSCSPISGHRSVSWYQQTPGQGLQFLFEYFSETQRNKGNFPGRFSGRQFSNSRSEMNVSTLELGDSALYLCASSLSGTGFLSSNTEAFFGQGTRLTVV.

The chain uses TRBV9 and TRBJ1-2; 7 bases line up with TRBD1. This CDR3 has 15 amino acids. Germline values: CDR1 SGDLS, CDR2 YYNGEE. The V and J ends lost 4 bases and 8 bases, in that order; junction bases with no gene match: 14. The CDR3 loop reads CASSPGGSDRLGYTF. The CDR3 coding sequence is TGTGCCAGCAGCCCAGGGGGGTCCGACAGATTGGGCTACACCTTC. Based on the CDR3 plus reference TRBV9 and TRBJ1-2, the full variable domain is DSGVTQTPKHLITATGQRVTLRCSPRSGDLSVYWYQQSLDQGLQFLIQYYNGEERAKGNILERFSAQQFPDLHSELNLSSLELGDSALYFCASSPGGSDRLGYTFGSGTRLTVV.

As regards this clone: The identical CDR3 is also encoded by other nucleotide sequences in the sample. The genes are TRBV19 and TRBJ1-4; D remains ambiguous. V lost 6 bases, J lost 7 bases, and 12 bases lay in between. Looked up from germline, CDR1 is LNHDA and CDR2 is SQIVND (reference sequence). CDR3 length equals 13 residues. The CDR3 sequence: CASSIGGGEKLFF. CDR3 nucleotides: TGTGCCAGTAGCATCGGCGGCGGTGAAAAACTGTTTTTT.

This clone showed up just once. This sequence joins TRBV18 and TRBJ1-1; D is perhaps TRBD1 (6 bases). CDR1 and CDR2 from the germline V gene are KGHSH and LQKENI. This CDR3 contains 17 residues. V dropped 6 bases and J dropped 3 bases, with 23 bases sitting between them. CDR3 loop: CASSRESPTGTDTEAFF. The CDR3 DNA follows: TGTGCCAGCTCTCGCGAGAGTCCAACAGGGACGGACACTGAAGCTTTCTTT. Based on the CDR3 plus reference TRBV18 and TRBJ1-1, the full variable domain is NAGVMQNPRHLVRRRGQEARLRCSPMKGHSHVYWYRQLPEEGLKFMVYLQKENIIDESGMPKERFSAEFPKEGPSILRIQQVVRGDSAAYFCASSRESPTGTDTEAFFGQGTRLTVV.

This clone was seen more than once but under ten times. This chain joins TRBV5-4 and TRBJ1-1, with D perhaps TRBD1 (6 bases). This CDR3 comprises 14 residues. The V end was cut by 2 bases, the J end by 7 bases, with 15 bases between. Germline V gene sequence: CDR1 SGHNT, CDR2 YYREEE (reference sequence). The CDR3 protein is CASSFYRVEDEAFF. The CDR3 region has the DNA TGTGCCAGCAGCTTTTACAGGGTCGAAGATGAAGCTTTCTTT.

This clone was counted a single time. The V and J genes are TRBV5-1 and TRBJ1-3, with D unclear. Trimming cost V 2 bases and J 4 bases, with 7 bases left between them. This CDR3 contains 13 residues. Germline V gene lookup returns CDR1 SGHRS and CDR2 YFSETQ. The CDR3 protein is CASSFESGNTIYF. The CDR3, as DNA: TGCGCCAGCAGCTTTGAGTCAGGAAACACCATATATTTT.

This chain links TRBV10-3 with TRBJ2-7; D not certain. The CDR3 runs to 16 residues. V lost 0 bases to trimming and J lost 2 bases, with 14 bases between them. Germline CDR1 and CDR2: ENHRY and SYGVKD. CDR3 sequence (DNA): TGTGCCATCAGTGAGTCGAGAATCCGCGTACCCTACGAGCAGTACGTC. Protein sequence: CAISESRIRVPYEQYV.

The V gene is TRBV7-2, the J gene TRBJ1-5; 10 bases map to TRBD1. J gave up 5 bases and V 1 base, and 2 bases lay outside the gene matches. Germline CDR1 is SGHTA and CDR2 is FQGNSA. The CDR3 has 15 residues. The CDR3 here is CASSLETGGHQPQHF. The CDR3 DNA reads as TGTGCCAGCAGCTTAGAGACAGGGGGCCATCAGCCCCAGCATTTT.

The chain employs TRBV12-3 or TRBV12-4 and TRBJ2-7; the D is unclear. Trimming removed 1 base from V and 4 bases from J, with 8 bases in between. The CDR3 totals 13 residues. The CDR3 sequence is CASSLGQLYEQYV. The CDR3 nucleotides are TGTGCCAGCAGTTTAGGACAACTGTACGAGCAGTACGTC.

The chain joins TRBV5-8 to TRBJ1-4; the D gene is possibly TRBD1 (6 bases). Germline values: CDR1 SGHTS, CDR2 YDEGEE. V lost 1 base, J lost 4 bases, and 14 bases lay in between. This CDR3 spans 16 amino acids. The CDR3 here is CASSLPRGGGNEKLFF. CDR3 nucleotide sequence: TGTGCCAGCAGCTTGCCCAGGGGAGGGGGTAATGAAAAACTGTTTTTT. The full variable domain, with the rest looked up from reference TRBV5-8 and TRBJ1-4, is EAGVTQSPTHLIKTRGQQATLRCSPISGHTSVYWYQQALGLGLQFLLWYDEGEERNRGNFPPRFSGRQFPNYSSELNVNALELEDSALYLCASSLPRGGGNEKLFFGSGTQLSVL.

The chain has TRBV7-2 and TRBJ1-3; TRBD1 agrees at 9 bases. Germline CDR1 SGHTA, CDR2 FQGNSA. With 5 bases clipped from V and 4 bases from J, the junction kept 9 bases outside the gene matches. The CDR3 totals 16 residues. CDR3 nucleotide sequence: TGTGCCAGCAGCCCCGATGGGACAGGGCTCGGAAACACCATATATTTT. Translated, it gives CASSPDGTGLGNTIYF.

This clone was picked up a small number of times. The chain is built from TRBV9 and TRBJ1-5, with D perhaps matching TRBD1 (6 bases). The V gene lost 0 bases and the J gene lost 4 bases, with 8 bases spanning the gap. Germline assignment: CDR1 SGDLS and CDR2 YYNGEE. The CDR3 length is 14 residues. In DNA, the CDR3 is TGTGCCAGCAGCGTAGGGACAGTGAATCAGCCCCAGCATTTT. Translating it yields CASSVGTVNQPQHF.

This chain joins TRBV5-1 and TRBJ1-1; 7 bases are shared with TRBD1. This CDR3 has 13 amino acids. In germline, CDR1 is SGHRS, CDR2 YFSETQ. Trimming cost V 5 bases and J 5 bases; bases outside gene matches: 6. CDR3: CASSFRGETEAFF. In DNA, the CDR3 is TGCGCCAGCAGTTTCAGGGGGGAAACTGAAGCTTTCTTT.

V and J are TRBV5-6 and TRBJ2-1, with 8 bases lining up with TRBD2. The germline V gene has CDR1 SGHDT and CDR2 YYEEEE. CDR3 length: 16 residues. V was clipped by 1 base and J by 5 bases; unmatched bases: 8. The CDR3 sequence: CASSLSPSGGDNEQFF. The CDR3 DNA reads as TGTGCCAGCAGCTTGTCCCCCAGCGGGGGAGACAATGAGCAGTTCTTC. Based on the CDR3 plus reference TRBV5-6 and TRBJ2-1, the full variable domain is DAGVTQSPTHLIKTRGQQVTLRCSPKSGHDTVSWYQQALGQGPQFIFQYYEEEERQRGNFPDRFSGHQFPNYSSELNVNALLLGDSALYLCASSLSPSGGDNEQFFGPGTRLTVL.

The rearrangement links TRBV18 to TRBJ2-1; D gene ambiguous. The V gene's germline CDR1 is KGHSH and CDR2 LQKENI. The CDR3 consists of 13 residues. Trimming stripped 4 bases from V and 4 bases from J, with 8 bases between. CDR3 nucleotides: TGTGCCAGCTCACGCGACATTTACAATGAGCAGTTCTTC. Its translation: CASSRDIYNEQFF.

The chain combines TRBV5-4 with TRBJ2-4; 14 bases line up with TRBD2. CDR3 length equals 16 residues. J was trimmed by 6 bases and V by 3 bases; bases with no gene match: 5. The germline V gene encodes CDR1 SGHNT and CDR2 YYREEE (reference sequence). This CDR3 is CASSSGTSGGVNIQYF. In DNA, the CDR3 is TGTGCCAGCAGCTCCGGGACTAGCGGGGGTGTAAACATTCAGTACTTC.

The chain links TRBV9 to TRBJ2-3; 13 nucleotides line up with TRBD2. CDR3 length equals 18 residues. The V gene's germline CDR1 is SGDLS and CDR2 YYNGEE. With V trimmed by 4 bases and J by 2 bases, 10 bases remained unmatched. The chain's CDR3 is CASSMTSGGSPNTDTQYF. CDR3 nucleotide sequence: TGTGCCAGCAGCATGACTAGCGGGGGGTCTCCAAACACAGATACGCAGTATTTT.

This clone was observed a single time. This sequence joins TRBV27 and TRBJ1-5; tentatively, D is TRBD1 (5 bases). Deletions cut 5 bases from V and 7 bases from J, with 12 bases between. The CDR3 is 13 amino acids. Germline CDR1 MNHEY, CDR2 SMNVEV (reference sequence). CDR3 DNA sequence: TGTGCCAGCAGTCCTGGGACTGGGCAGCCCCAGCATTTT. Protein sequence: CASSPGTGQPQHF.

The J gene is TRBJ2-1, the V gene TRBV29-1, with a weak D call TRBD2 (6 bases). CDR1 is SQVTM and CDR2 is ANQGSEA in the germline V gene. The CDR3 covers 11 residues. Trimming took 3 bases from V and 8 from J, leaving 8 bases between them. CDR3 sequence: CSVERGYEQFF. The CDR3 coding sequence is TGCAGCGTTGAGCGGGGTTATGAGCAGTTCTTC.

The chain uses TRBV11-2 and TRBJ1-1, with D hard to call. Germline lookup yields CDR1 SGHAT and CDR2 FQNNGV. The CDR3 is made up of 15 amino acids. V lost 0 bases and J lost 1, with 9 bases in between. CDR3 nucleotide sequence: TGTGCCAGCAGCTTAGATGGTGCCGGGAACACTGAAGCTTTCTTT. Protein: CASSLDGAGNTEAFF.

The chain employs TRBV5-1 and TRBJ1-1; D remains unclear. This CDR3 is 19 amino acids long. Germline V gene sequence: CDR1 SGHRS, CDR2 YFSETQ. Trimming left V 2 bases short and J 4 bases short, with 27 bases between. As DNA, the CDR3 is TGCGCCAGCAGCTTCCCCAGCGGCCGGCACCACCAAGACCTCACTGAAGCTTTCTTT. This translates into CASSFPSGRHHQDLTEAFF.

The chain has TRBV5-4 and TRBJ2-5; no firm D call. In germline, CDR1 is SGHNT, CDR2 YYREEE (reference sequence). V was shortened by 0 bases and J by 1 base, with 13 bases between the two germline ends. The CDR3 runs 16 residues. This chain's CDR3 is CASSLDRLDFQETQYF. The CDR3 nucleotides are TGTGCCAGCAGCTTGGACCGATTAGATTTCCAAGAGACCCAGTACTTC.

CDR3 residues: CASSVGQGEYNEQFF. CDR3 coding DNA: TGTGCCAGCAGCGTAGGGCAGGGGGAATACAATGAGCAGTTCTTC. The chain carries TRBV9 and TRBJ2-1, with TRBD1 matching over 7 bases. Germline values: CDR1 SGDLS, CDR2 YYNGEE. The ends lost 0 bases at V and 4 bases at J; junction bases unmatched: 4. The CDR3 has 15 amino acids.

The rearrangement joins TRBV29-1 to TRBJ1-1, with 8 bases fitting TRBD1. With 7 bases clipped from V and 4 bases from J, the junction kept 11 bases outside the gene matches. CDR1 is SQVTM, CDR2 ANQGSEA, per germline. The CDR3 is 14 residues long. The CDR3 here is CSARPQGGVTEAFF. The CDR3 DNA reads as TGCAGCGCAAGGCCACAGGGGGGGGTCACTGAAGCTTTCTTT.